This T cell receptor beta chain is drawn from a study of monozygotic twins with inflammatory bowel disease. Points from the study as a whole: In patient repertoires, differing immunosuppressive treatments may have added some variability. Resolution of different T cell subtypes was not achieved.

Whole blood supplied total RNA, and T cells were not sorted. With regard to this clonotype: The antigen is unknown.

TCRdb reprocessed the 5' RACE reads; each CDR3 protein has one entry and no DNA is given. Its table records approximately 400,000 distinct CDR3 sequences. Germline-derived CDR1 and CDR2 are SNHLY and FYNNEI. The CDR3 spans 14 residues. The chain has TRBV2 and TRBJ2-1. This TCR was recovered from a human donor with ulcerative colitis or Crohn's disease, or a healthy co-twin of an affected twin (not recorded which). The sample was blood. The CDR3 spells CASNRQEAYNEQFF.